This TCR beta chain comes out of a study of Ad26.COV2.S vaccination and SARS-CoV-2 variants. Study overall: Among those in the COV1001 Ad26.COV2.S trial arm was the donor. Whole-study results and caveats: Total T cell responses, in the TCR breadth and depth analyses, may have been underestimated.

CDR3 size: 16 residues. Germline CDR1 is SEHNR and CDR2 is FQNEAQ (reference sequence). V dropped 2 bases and J dropped 4 bases, with 17 bases sitting between them. In regard to this clone: The antigen is not known.

Sequenced by immunoSEQ multiplex PCR; TCRdb stores in-frame clones only, minus some. The sample has around 320,000 clones, about 86% seen once. Treatment in this sample: about 20 received Ad26.COV2.S at low or high dose, single or two shots; 5 received placebo; per-sample allocation not given. Sampling took place 63 days after the first vaccine or placebo injection. Here the sequenced sample was peripheral blood, taken in a trial of Ad26.COV2.S vaccine versus placebo. The chain recombines TRBV7-9 with TRBJ1-1, with D tentatively TRBD1 (5 bases). The TCR was taken from a person aged 18 to 65 who received the Ad26.COV2.S COVID-19 vaccine or a placebo. The CDR3, as DNA: TGTGCCAGCAGCTTACTCCAGGGTCTGGGAAGCACTGAAGCTTTCTTT. Its translation is CASSLLQGLGSTEAFF.